This TCR beta chain appears in the sequencing data of a study of blood T cell repertoires in COVID-19. Study summary: Sites across the United States, Italy and Spain contributed samples from acute and convalescent COVID-19.

Germline loops: CDR1 SGHAT, CDR2 FQNNGV. The CDR3 has 18 amino acids. V was pared by 5 bases and J by 1 base, with 13 bases of the junction left unmatched. In the authors' methods: Reference gene primer amplification in the assay estimated nucleated cell counts. Assay used: immunoSEQ multiplex PCR; TCRdb lists only in-frame clones, some missing. V, J and clone size are those of that table, while D and trimming were read from the DNA. The table shows about 240,000 clones, with around 85% occurring only once. The rearrangement links TRBV11-2 to TRBJ2-1; 8 bases align to TRBD2. Sequencing input: peripheral blood. This receptor was identified in an elderly woman with acute or convalescent COVID-19. CDR3 DNA: TGTGCCAGCAGCCCTCTAGACGGGGGGGCGTCGTCCTACAATGAGCAGTTCTTC. Translating gives CASSPLDGGASSYNEQFF.